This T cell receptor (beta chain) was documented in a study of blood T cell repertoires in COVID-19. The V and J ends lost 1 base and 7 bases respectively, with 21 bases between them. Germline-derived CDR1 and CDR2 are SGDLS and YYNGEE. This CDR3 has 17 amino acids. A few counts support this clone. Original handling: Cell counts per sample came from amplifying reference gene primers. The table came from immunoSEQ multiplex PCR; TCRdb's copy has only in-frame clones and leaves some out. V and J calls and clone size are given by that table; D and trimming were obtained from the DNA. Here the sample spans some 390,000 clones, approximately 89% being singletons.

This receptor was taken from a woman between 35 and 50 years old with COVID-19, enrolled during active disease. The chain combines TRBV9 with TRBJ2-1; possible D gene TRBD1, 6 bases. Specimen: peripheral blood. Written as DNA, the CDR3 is TGTGCCAGCAGCGTAAAGCCAGGCCAGGGGTTGATTAATGAGCAGTTCTTC. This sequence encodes CASSVKPGQGLINEQFF.